This TCR beta chain was retrieved from a study of blood T cell repertoires in COVID-19. At the level of the study: Sites across the United States, Italy and Spain contributed samples from acute and convalescent COVID-19. Sample material is recorded as cDNA or gDNA derived from T cells, B-cell-depleted T cells, or PBMCs.

The V gene's germline CDR1 is LGHNT and CDR2 FRNRAP. The CDR3 has 14 residues. V lost 6 bases, J lost 7 bases, and 8 bases stayed unmatched. During active infection, Seattle patients enrolled and were then monitored through disease. Authors' data handling: Amplification of reference gene primers provided the estimated nucleated cell counts. The protocol was immunoSEQ multiplex PCR, while the TCRdb copy is restricted to in-frame clones and leaves out a portion. The V and J calls and clone size were taken over from that table, and D and trimming were inferred from the DNA. The sample has fewer than 600,000 clones; roughly 87% are singletons.

V and J are TRBV12-5 and TRBJ2-2; 7 bases are a match to TRBD1. Sequencing was performed on peripheral blood. The clonotype originates from a man aged 18 to 30 with COVID-19, enrolled during active disease. The CDR3 protein is CASGLTGWNGELFF. CDR3 bases: TGTGCTAGTGGCCTGACAGGGTGGAACGGGGAGCTGTTTTTT. The full variable domain, its missing parts supplied by reference TRBV12-5 and TRBJ2-2, is DARVTQTPRHKVTEMGQEVTMRCQPILGHNTVFWYRQTMMQGLELLAYFRNRAPLDDSGMPKDRFSAEMPDATLATLKIQPSEPRDSAVYFCASGLTGWNGELFFGEGSRLTVL.